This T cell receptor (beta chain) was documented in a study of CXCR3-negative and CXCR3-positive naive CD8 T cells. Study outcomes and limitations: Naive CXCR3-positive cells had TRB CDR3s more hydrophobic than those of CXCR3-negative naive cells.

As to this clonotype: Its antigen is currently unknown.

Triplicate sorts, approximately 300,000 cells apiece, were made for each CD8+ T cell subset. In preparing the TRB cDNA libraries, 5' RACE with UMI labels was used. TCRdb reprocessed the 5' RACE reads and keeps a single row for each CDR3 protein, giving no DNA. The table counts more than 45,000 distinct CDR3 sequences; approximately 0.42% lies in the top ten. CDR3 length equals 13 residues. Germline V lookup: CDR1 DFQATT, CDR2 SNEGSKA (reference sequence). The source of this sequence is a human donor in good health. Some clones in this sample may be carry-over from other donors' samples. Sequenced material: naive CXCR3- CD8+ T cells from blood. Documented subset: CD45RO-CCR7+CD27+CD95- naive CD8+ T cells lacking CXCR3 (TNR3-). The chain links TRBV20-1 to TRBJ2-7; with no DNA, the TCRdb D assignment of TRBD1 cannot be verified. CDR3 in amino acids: CSSRGGSSYEQYF.